The 18 T cell receptor beta chains in this list originate from one sample, sequenced in a study of cytomegalovirus exposure and HLA in healthy donors. The PCR used 60 Vbeta and 13 Jbeta primers. Sequencing was performed with immunoSEQ multiplex PCR; in TCRdb, only in-frame clones are kept and a portion is missing. The table has roughly 100,000 clones, roughly 71% seen once. The sample taken for sequencing was PBMCs. The receptors were gathered from a woman aged 18-35 years in good health and CMV-seropositive.

This clone was seen only a few times. V and J are TRBV4-3 and TRBJ2-7; 8 bases line up with TRBD1. The germline V gene encodes CDR1 LGHNA and CDR2 YSLEER. The trim removed 4 bases at V and 5 bases at J, leaving 7 bases unmatched. The CDR3 sequence is 14 residues long. Written as DNA, the CDR3 is TGCGCCAGCAGCCCCGGACAGGGCTTCGACGAGCAGTACTTC. Translated, it gives CASSPGQGFDEQYF.

This clone was seen a handful of times. The V and J genes are TRBV27 and TRBJ2-2; TRBD2 might be the D (5 bases). The ends were cut back, 7 bases at V and 6 bases at J, with 12 bases in the middle. Germline CDR1 MNHEY, CDR2 SMNVEV (reference sequence). The CDR3 has 13 residues. The CDR3 DNA sequence: TGTGCCAGCAAATGGGGAGCGGCCGGGGAGCTGTTTTTT. It yields the protein CASKWGAAGELFF.

Only a few counts were recorded for this clone. The chain is built from TRBV6-5 and TRBJ2-1, with 10 bases that match TRBD2. This CDR3 comprises 15 residues. From germline, CDR1 is MNHEY and CDR2 SVGAGI. V lost 6 bases, J lost 4 bases, and 6 bases stayed unmatched. The CDR3 DNA sequence: TGTGCCAGCAGCCACAAGCGGGGGGGGTACAATGAGCAGTTCTTC. It yields the protein CASSHKRGGYNEQFF.

The chain carries TRBV28 and TRBJ2-3; 15 bases line up with TRBD2. The CDR3 is made up of 16 amino acids. The ends lost 5 bases at V and 6 bases at J; junction bases unmatched: 6. From germline, CDR1 is MDHEN and CDR2 SYDVKM. The CDR3 reads CASSTRTSGRADTQYF. The CDR3 DNA follows: TGTGCCAGCAGTACTCGGACTAGCGGGAGGGCCGATACGCAGTATTTT.

This clone appeared a few times. The rearrangement joins TRBV30 to TRBJ1-1; no definite D call. The V end was cut by 4 bases, the J end by 2 bases, with 14 bases between. Looked up from germline, CDR1 is GTSNPN and CDR2 is SVGIG (reference sequence). The CDR3 sequence is 14 residues long. CDR3: CAWTEYTPNTEAFF. For the CDR3, the DNA is TGTGCCTGGACCGAATACACACCTAACACTGAAGCTTTCTTT.

J is TRBJ1-2 and V is TRBV5-6, with 10 bases identical to TRBD1. There are 14 residues in the CDR3. CDR1 SGHDT and CDR2 YYEEEE come from the germline V gene. V gave up 4 bases and J gave up 6 bases; unmatched junction bases: 6. The CDR3 sequence: CASSETGGADGYTF. The CDR3 region has the DNA TGTGCCAGCAGCGAGACAGGGGGCGCCGATGGCTACACCTTC.

The chain has TRBV27 and TRBJ1-3; TRBD1 matches 9 bases. Losses at the gene ends were 4 bases for V and 8 bases for J; bases not matched to a gene: 0. The germline CDR1 and CDR2 sequences are MNHEY and SMNVEV (reference sequence). The CDR3 is 12 residues long. The chain's CDR3 is CASSWDRDTIYF. As DNA, the CDR3 is TGTGCCAGCAGTTGGGACAGGGACACCATATATTTT.

This rearrangement joins TRBV23-1 to TRBJ2-7; 7 bases fit TRBD1. TRBV23-1 is an ORF for which the function is uncertain. This CDR3 is 13 amino acids long. Trimming took 6 bases from V and 3 from J; bases not matched to a gene: 5. The CDR3 protein is CASRIRDSYEQYF. CDR3 in DNA: TGCGCCAGCAGGATCCGGGACAGCTACGAGCAGTACTTC.

J is TRBJ2-2 and V is TRBV29-1; the D is unclear. This CDR3 spans 15 amino acids. The germline V gene encodes CDR1 SQVTM and CDR2 ANQGSEA. Trimming took off 6 bases at V and 0 bases at J, with 14 bases between the two ends. In DNA, the CDR3 is TGCAGCGTCCACGACATGGCCTCGAACACCGGGGAGCTGTTTTTT. Amino acids: CSVHDMASNTGELFF.

The chain recombines TRBV10-3 with TRBJ2-3, with D possibly matching TRBD1 (7 bases). This CDR3 region has 18 residues. V gave up 4 bases and J gave up 2 bases, with 22 bases separating them. The germline CDR1 and CDR2 sequences are ENHRY and SYGVKD. The CDR3 DNA is TGTGCCATCAGTGGCCGACAGGGCGGCGGGGACTTCACAGATACGCAGTATTTT. Translated: CAISGRQGGGDFTDTQYF.

The V call is TRBV5-8, the J call TRBJ2-6; D is perhaps TRBD1 (6 bases). Germline V gene lookup returns CDR1 SGHTS and CDR2 YDEGEE. V was cut by 1 base and J by 0 bases, with 14 bases left in between. The CDR3 is 18 residues long. The CDR3 is CASSLRPGVSSGANVLTF. CDR3 nucleotides: TGTGCCAGCAGCTTGAGGCCAGGGGTTAGCTCTGGGGCCAACGTCCTGACTTTC.

By frequency in the sample, this clone is medium-sized (0.01 to 0.1%). CDR3 sequence reads: CASSTSGGFGEKLFF. For the CDR3, the DNA is TGTGCCAGCAGTACCTCAGGGGGCTTCGGTGAAAAACTGTTTTTT. The chain employs TRBV27 and TRBJ1-4, with 8 positions matching TRBD1. The ends lost 5 bases at V and 7 bases at J; junction bases unmatched: 9. CDR1 is MNHEY, CDR2 SMNVEV, per germline (reference sequence). The CDR3 consists of 15 residues.

The chain uses TRBV28 and TRBJ2-7; D uncertain. V dropped 5 bases and J dropped 0 bases, with 5 bases sitting between them. The CDR3 spans 12 residues. Germline V gene sequence: CDR1 MDHEN, CDR2 SYDVKM. The CDR3 DNA follows: TGTGCCAGCAGTGACATCTCCTACGAGCAGTACTTC. This sequence encodes CASSDISYEQYF.

In its sample, this clone was seen once. The chain carries TRBV7-2 and TRBJ1-1, with D hard to call. The V gene's germline CDR1 is SGHTA and CDR2 FQGNSA. V was trimmed by 4 bases and J by 1 base, leaving 13 bases between them. CDR3 length: 15 amino acids. The CDR3 DNA reads as TGTGCCAGCAGCTCCCGGAGAGGCCGGAACACTGAAGCTTTCTTT. Amino acids: CASSSRRGRNTEAFF.

The J gene is TRBJ1-1, the V gene TRBV29-1; 9 bases agree with TRBD1. The V segment lost 6 bases and the J segment 2 bases; nucleotides outside the gene matches: 13. The CDR3 length is 16 residues. Germline assignment: CDR1 SQVTM and CDR2 ANQGSEA. The CDR3 DNA reads as TGCAGCGTCCTTCCTTACCCTACAGGGGGCAACACTGAAGCTTTCTTT. Residues: CSVLPYPTGGNTEAFF.

Only a few counts were recorded for this clone. The chain combines TRBV6-5 with TRBJ1-1, with D unresolved. The CDR3 runs to 14 residues. Germline CDR1 MNHEY, CDR2 SVGAGI. Trimming cost V 7 bases and J 0 bases, with 12 bases left between them. The CDR3 reads CASMRSSMNTEAFF. CDR3 bases: TGTGCCAGCATGCGGAGCTCCATGAACACTGAAGCTTTCTTT.

The V and J genes are TRBV27 and TRBJ2-2; 8 bases match TRBD1. V shed 6 bases, J shed 5 bases, and the junction held 11 bases outside the gene matches. The germline CDR1 and CDR2 sequences are MNHEY and SMNVEV (reference sequence). The CDR3 runs to 16 residues. CDR3 in amino acids: CASSYTGGIRTGELFF. CDR3 coding DNA: TGTGCCAGCAGCTATACAGGGGGGATTAGGACCGGGGAGCTGTTTTTT.

The chain is built from TRBV4-1 and TRBJ1-5, with TRBD1 as a possible D gene (5 bases). V was trimmed by 3 bases and J by 5 bases, leaving 17 bases between them. Per germline, CDR1 MGHRA and CDR2 YSYEKL. The CDR3 spans 16 residues. This CDR3 reads CASSQQDAGLHQPQHF. The CDR3 DNA reads as TGCGCCAGCAGCCAGCAAGACGCGGGACTCCATCAGCCCCAGCATTTT.